The rows below give T cell receptor beta chains drawn from one sample of a study of T cell changes during pregnancy in multiple sclerosis. The protocol was immunoSEQ multiplex PCR, while the TCRdb copy is restricted to in-frame clones and leaves out a portion. The profile covers 60,000 to 85,000 clones, with around 92% appearing a single time and 1.1% to 1.5% taken by the ten largest. Sequenced material: peripheral blood, taken in the second trimester of pregnancy. Receptors were obtained from a female donor in good health, enrolled as a control in a pregnancy study. Both conserved end residues are part of each CDR3. The D gene is left open where the match is weak. Only some rows state a clone size, as once, few, many or a class for expanded clones.

V gene	D gene	J gene	clone size	CDR3 protein	CDR3 DNA
TRBV5-1	TRBD2	TRBJ2-7	once	CASSSAASGGIVHEQYF	TGCGCCAGCAGCTCCGCGGCTAGCGGGGGCATCGTCCACGAGCAGTACTTC
TRBV4-1	NA	TRBJ1-6	NA	CASSQDKGQGNSPLHF	TGCGCCAGCAGCCAAGATAAGGGACAAGGCAATTCACCCCTCCACTTT
TRBV7-8	NA	TRBJ1-2	NA	CASSLDARDYGYTF	TGTGCCAGCAGCTTAGATGCCAGGGACTATGGCTACACCTTC
TRBV5-6	NA	TRBJ1-6	NA	CASSFRVSYNSPLHF	TGTGCCAGCAGCTTCAGGGTTTCCTATAATTCACCCCTCCACTTT
TRBV5-1	TRBD1	TRBJ2-5	NA	CASSLETGGRETQYF	TGCGCCAGCAGCTTAGAGACAGGGGGCAGAGAGACCCAGTACTTC
TRBV6-5	NA	TRBJ1-1	NA	CASSYSGAVRNTEAFF	TGTGCCAGCAGTTACTCGGGGGCAGTGAGGAACACTGAAGCTTTCTTT
TRBV6-1	TRBD1	TRBJ1-5	NA	CASSPPGQSNQPQHF	TGTGCCAGCAGCCCTCCGGGACAGAGCAATCAGCCCCAGCATTTT
TRBV19	TRBD1	TRBJ1-1	NA	CASSRQGGTEAFF	TGTGCCAGTAGCAGACAGGGAGGCACTGAAGCTTTCTTT
TRBV11-2	TRBD1	TRBJ1-5	NA	CASSRDRGPQHF	TGTGCCAGCAGCCGTGACAGGGGCCCCCAGCATTTT
TRBV2	NA	TRBJ1-2	NA	CASSERGSFYGYTF	TGTGCCAGCAGTGAAAGGGGGTCTTTCTATGGCTACACCTTC
TRBV7-9	TRBD1	TRBJ1-5	NA	CASSLASDRVGQPQHF	TGTGCCAGCAGCTTAGCATCCGACAGGGTAGGACAGCCCCAGCATTTT
TRBV6-5	NA	TRBJ1-1	NA	CASSLGADTEAFF	TGTGCCAGCAGTTTGGGGGCGGACACTGAAGCTTTCTTT
TRBV28	NA	TRBJ1-1	NA	CASLKTGLTEAFF	TGTGCCAGCCTTAAAACAGGGCTCACTGAAGCTTTCTTT
TRBV7-9	NA	TRBJ1-5	NA	CASSQDLGQGSRPQHF	TGTGCCAGCAGCCAAGATTTAGGGCAGGGTAGTCGGCCCCAGCATTTT
TRBV10-1	NA	TRBJ2-1	NA	CASSETLTSGNEQFF	TGCGCCAGCAGTGAGACCCTGACTAGTGGCAATGAGCAGTTCTTC
TRBV9	TRBD1	TRBJ1-2	NA	CASSVAQGDFGYTF	TGTGCCAGCAGCGTAGCCCAGGGGGATTTTGGCTACACCTTC
TRBV7-9	NA	TRBJ2-2	NA	CASSPGAFVDTGELFF	TGTGCCAGCAGCCCTGGGGCGTTTGTGGACACCGGGGAGCTGTTTTTT
TRBV6-4	TRBD2	TRBJ2-3	NA	CASSDSASGSLDTQYF	TGTGCCAGCAGTGACTCGGCTAGCGGGAGTTTAGATACGCAGTATTTT
TRBV27	TRBD1	TRBJ2-5	NA	CASSLGPQTGGRETQYF	TGTGCCAGCAGTTTAGGCCCTCAGACAGGGGGACGGGAGACCCAGTACTTC
TRBV29-1	NA	TRBJ1-4	NA	CSVNDKSEKLFF	TGCAGCGTAAACGACAAGAGCGAAAAACTGTTTTTT
TRBV15	NA	TRBJ1-1	NA	CATRGAMNTEAFF	TGTGCCACTCGGGGGGCAATGAACACTGAAGCTTTCTTT
TRBV5-1	NA	TRBJ2-5	NA	CASSFGRAETQYF	TGCGCCAGCAGCTTTGGCAGGGCGGAGACCCAGTACTTC
TRBV29-1	NA	TRBJ2-5	NA	CSAEKGGQETQYF	TGCAGCGCCGAAAAAGGGGGACAAGAGACCCAGTACTTC
TRBV5-4	TRBD2	TRBJ2-7	NA	CASSLKASGSLYEQYF	TGTGCCAGCAGCTTGAAGGCTAGCGGGAGTTTATACGAGCAGTACTTC
TRBV6-4	NA	TRBJ1-2	NA	CASSEALGGGYGYTF	TGTGCCAGCAGTGAGGCTCTGGGTGGCGGATATGGCTACACCTTC
TRBV10-3	TRBD1	TRBJ1-5	NA	CATKDRDVNQPQHF	TGTGCCACCAAAGACAGGGACGTGAATCAGCCCCAGCATTTT
TRBV7-2	NA	TRBJ1-4	NA	CASRPEFATNEKLFF	TGTGCCAGCAGGCCGGAGTTTGCAACTAATGAAAAACTGTTTTTT
TRBV29-1	NA	TRBJ2-7	NA	CSVVWTSLAYEQYF	TGCAGCGTTGTTTGGACATCCTTAGCCTACGAGCAGTACTTC
TRBV15	TRBD1	TRBJ2-7	NA	CATSRDRGLLEQYF	TGTGCCACCAGCAGAGATAGGGGGCTTCTCGAGCAGTACTTC
TRBV5-1	TRBD1	TRBJ1-1	NA	CASRPEPGTVGAFF	TGCGCCAGCCGCCCTGAACCCGGGACAGTGGGTGCTTTCTTT
TRBV7-9	TRBD1	TRBJ1-5	NA	CASSGLTGGDQPQHF	TGTGCCAGCAGCGGGCTGACAGGGGGAGATCAGCCCCAGCATTTT
TRBV7-3	TRBD2	TRBJ2-1	NA	CASSLALADNEQFF	TGTGCCAGCAGCTTAGCACTAGCGGACAATGAGCAGTTCTTC
TRBV2	NA	TRBJ2-3	NA	CASREDQVGRTDTQYF	TGTGCCAGCAGAGAGGACCAAGTGGGGCGCACAGATACGCAGTATTTT
TRBV6-4	NA	TRBJ2-3	NA	CASSDSGGGTDTQYF	TGTGCCAGCAGTGACTCAGGGGGAGGCACAGATACGCAGTATTTT
TRBV7-8	TRBD1	TRBJ1-1	once	CASSLEQGRRTEAFF	TGTGCCAGCAGCTTAGAACAGGGGAGAAGGACTGAAGCTTTCTTT
TRBV9	NA	TRBJ2-1	NA	CASSVGGPLTNEQFF	TGTGCCAGCAGCGTAGGCGGCCCTTTAACAAATGAGCAGTTCTTC
TRBV27	TRBD2	TRBJ2-2	NA	CASSFSSGSGYTGELFF	TGTGCCAGCAGTTTTTCTAGCGGGAGCGGGTACACCGGGGAGCTGTTTTTT
TRBV4-1	TRBD1	TRBJ2-2	NA	CASSQESRGRKNTGELFF	TGCGCCAGCAGCCAAGAGTCCAGGGGGAGAAAGAACACCGGGGAGCTGTTTTTT
TRBV25-1	TRBD2	TRBJ2-2	NA	CASSGTSRHGELFF	TGTGCCAGCAGTGGGACTAGCCGTCACGGGGAGCTGTTTTTT